This T cell receptor (beta chain) was documented in a study of spatial heterogeneity in lung cancer (dated by TCRdb to between 2018 and 2020). As for the study more broadly: Beta-chain transcripts were consistently detected in greater numbers than alpha-chain transcripts, which likely reflected higher beta-chain transcript abundance. In tumor regions, TCR transcript counts showed a strong correlation with a T cell transcriptional module score from matched bulk RNA-seq. In the raw uncorrected reads, each unique combination of TCR and UMI appeared more than ten times on average. The study quantitatively compared TCR alpha and beta repertoires across multiple tumor regions, matched nontumor lung and blood in non-small cell lung cancer. Nonsynonymous mutation counts, determined by whole-exome sequencing of tumor tissue, were related to features of the TCR repertoire. Both alpha and beta chains were TCR-sequenced in approximately 200 tumor regions, 64 matched nontumor lung samples and more than 50 PBMC samples obtained at surgery.

Overall results and qualifications from the work: Additional single-cell paired TCR alpha and beta sequencing was considered necessary to confirm, at a functional level, the hypothesis that regional TCRs recognize regional mutations. The tumor nonsynonymous mutation count correlated with the number of expanded intratumoral alpha and beta TCRs. TCR-seq coverage of tumor T cells was estimated at only approximately 7% for alpha chains and more than 11% for beta chains. The count of ubiquitous expanded TCRs correlated with the count of ubiquitous nonsynonymous mutations, and the count of regional expanded TCRs correlated with the count of regional nonsynonymous mutations.

Library construction relied on 5' RACE. The sample was run on a NextSeq 500. The TCR library protocol attached a unique molecular identifier to each TCR cDNA molecule to allow correction of PCR and sequencing errors. On the study's bioinformatics: TCR identification, UMI-based error correction and CDR3 extraction were performed with Decombinator tools. TCRs above a frequency of 2 per 1,000, corresponding to the top 1% of the tumor frequency distribution, were defined as expanded. Expanded tumor TCRs statistically deemed absent (corrected P<0.05) from at least one tumor region were classed as regional, and all other expanded tumor TCRs were classed as ubiquitous. Rényi diversity was computed with the R vegan package after subsampling each repertoire 100 times to 5,000 TCRs. CDR3 similarity networks were built from amino acid triplet string-kernel similarity, with CDR3s being connected when pairwise similarity was above 0.82. Using fastp at Q25 and MiXCR, TCRdb reprocessed the public reads and kept productive beta chains. Each CDR3 protein gets just one entry, which takes the most common genes and DNA from the rows behind it. The V and J calls and clone size come from TCRdb's table, not from the authors' own analysis. Across this sample there are around 18,000 distinct CDR3 sequences, with approximately 5% seen only once. Around 10% of the sample is in the top ten clones.

This clonotype occurred many times. It has no known antigen specificity. Per-base qualities were not stored, and no clone one base away is much larger. Read against the paper, the sample's time point label means: sample taken at primary tumor resection. Samples were obtained from 72 patients with early-stage, untreated non-small cell lung cancer from the lung TRACERx cohort. Whole RNA extracted from tumor and nontumor lung tissue, or from cryopreserved PBMC samples, was used for TCR sequencing without cell sorting. Only patients for whom sufficient RNA was available from at least two tumor regions were selected for TCR sequencing. Before selection, tumor and adjacent nontumor lung specimens were reviewed by a lung pathologist. The germline V gene (reference sequence) provides CDR1 DFQATT and CDR2 SNEGSKA. There are 13 amino acids in the CDR3, from cysteine to phenylalanine inclusive. The read is trimmed to its CDR3 DNA, 39 bases read in frame from base 1. The trim is 8 bases for V and 2 bases for J, with a gap of 12 bases between the germline ends.

The input for sequencing was lung tumor tissue, taken at surgery. This clonotype was obtained from a female donor with early-stage non-small cell lung cancer. The rearranged segments are TRBV20-1 and TRBJ1-4; confidence is insufficient to name the D gene. The nucleotide sequence is TGCAGTTGTCGGGCCTCGACTAATGAAAAACTGTTTTTT. This codes for CSCRASTNEKLFF.